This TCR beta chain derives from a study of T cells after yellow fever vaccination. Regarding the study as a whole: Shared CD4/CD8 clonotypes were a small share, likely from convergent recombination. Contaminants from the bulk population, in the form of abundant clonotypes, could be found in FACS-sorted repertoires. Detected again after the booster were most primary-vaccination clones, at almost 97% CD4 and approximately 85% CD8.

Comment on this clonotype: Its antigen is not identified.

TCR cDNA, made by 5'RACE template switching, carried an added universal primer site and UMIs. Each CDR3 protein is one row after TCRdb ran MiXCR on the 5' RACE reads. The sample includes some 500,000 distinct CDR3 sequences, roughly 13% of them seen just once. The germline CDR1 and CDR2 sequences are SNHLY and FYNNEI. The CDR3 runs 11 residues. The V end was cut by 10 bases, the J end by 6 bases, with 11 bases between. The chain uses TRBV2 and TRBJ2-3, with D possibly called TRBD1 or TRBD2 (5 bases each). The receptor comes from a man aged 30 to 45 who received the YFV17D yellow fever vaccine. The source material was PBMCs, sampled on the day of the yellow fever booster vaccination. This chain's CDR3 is CATGPKDTQYF. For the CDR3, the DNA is TGTGCCACGGGACCCAAGGATACGCAGTATTTT.